The sequence of this T cell receptor (beta chain) was determined in a study of blood T cell repertoires in COVID-19. The protocol was immunoSEQ multiplex PCR, while the TCRdb copy is restricted to in-frame clones and leaves out a portion. The repertoire holds roughly 120,000 clones, about 88% seen once, with 3% to 3.5% in the top ten. The CDR3 is made up of 13 amino acids. After removal of 6 bases from V and 0 bases from J, the junction contained 1 base not matched to a gene. This clone was detected only once. The J gene is TRBJ1-1, the V gene TRBV12-3 or TRBV12-4; TRBD1 matches 7 bases. The TCR was taken from a woman aged 50 to 65 with acute or convalescent COVID-19. The sequencing sample was made of peripheral blood. CDR3 residues: CASRGQLNTEAFF. Written as DNA, the CDR3 is TGTGCCAGCAGGGGACAGTTGAACACTGAAGCTTTCTTT.